This T cell receptor beta chain appears in the sequencing data of a study of OX40 agonist ivuxolimab in advanced cancers. Study overall: Partial responses occurred in three patients (one hepatocellular carcinoma, two cutaneous melanoma).

In regard to this clone: Its antigen remains unknown.

The CDR3 runs 13 residues. With 3 bases removed from V and 5 bases from J, the gap between germline ends came to 10 bases. Per the germline V gene, CDR1 is MNHEY and CDR2 is SMNVEV (reference sequence). Regarding the study as a whole: CD8+ T cells (on average) carried more expanded clones than CD4+ T cells.

Only in-frame clones appear in the TCRdb table, and some are missing; sequencing was by immunoSEQ multiplex PCR. The repertoire consists of around 74,000 clones, with 80% to 95% occurring once and the leading ten covering 9.5% to 12%. This receptor was identified in an adult with an advanced solid tumor such as melanoma, head and neck, liver or kidney cancer. The chain carries TRBV27 and TRBJ1-1; D is uncertain. The starting material was CD4+ or CD8+ T cells sorted from blood, obtained in a trial of the OX40 agonist ivuxolimab. This CDR3 reads CASSLAVSTEAFF. CDR3 in DNA: TGTGCCAGCAGTTTGGCTGTGAGTACTGAAGCTTTCTTT.